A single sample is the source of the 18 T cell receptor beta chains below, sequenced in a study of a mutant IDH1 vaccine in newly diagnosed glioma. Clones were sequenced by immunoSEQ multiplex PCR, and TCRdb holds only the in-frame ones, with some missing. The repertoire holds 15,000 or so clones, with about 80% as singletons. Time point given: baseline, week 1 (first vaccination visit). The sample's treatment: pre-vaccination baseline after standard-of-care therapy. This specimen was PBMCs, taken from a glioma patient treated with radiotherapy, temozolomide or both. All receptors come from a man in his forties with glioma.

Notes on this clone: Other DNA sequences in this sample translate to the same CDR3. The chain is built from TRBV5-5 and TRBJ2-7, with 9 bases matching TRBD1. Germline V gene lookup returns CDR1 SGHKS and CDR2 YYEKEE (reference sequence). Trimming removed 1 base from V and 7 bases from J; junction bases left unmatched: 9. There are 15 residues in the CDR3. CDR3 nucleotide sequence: TGTGCCAGCAGCTTGACGGGACAGGGTTTCAATGAGCAGTACTTC. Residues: CASSLTGQGFNEQYF.

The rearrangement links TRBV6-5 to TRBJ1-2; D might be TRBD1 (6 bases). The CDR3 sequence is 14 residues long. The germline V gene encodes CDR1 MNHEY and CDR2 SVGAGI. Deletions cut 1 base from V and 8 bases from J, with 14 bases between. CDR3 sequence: CASSYLGGADGYTF. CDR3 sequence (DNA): TGTGCCAGCAGTTACTTAGGGGGGGCTGACGGCTACACCTTC.

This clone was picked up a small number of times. The CDR3, as DNA: TGTGCCAGCAGTGAATGGACAGGGGGCGCGGGCTACACCTTC. This gives the protein CASSEWTGGAGYTF. The chain has TRBV2 and TRBJ1-2, with 11 bases matching TRBD1. The germline V gene has CDR1 SNHLY and CDR2 FYNNEI. V gave up 2 bases and J gave up 8 bases; unmatched junction bases: 4. The CDR3 sequence is 14 residues long.

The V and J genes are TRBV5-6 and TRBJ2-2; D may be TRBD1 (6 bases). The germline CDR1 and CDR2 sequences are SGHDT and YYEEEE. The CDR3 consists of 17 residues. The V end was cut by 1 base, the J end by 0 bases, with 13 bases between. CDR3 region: CASSLLGQRSNTGELFF. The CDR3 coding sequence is TGTGCCAGCAGCTTGTTAGGACAGCGATCGAACACCGGGGAGCTGTTTTTT.

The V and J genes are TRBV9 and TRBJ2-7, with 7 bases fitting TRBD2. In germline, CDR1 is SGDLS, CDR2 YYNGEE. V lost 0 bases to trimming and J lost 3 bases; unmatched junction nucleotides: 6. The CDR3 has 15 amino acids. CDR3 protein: CASSVAAGANYEQYF. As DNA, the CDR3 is TGTGCCAGCAGCGTAGCGGCGGGAGCAAACTACGAGCAGTACTTC.

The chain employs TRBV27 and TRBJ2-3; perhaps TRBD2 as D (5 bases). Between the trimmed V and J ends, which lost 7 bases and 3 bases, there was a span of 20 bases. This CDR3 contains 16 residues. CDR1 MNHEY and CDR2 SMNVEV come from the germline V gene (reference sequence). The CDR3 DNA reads TGTGCCAGCACCCCCCTCCGGGGATTCGAGACAGATACGCAGTATTTT. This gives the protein CASTPLRGFETDTQYF.

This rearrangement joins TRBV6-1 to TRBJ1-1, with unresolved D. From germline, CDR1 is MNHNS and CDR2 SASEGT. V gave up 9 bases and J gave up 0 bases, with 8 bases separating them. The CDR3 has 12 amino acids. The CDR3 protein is CASRTVNTEAFF. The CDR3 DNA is TGTGCCAGTAGGACGGTGAACACTGAAGCTTTCTTT.

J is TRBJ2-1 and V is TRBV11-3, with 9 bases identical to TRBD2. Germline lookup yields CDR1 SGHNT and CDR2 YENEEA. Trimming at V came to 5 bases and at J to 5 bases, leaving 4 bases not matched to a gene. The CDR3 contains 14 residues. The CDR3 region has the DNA TGTGCCAGCAGCCAGACTAGCGGCAACAATGAGCAGTTCTTC. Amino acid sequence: CASSQTSGNNEQFF.

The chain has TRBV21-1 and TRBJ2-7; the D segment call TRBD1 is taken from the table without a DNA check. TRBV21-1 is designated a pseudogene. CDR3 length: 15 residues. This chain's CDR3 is CASSKAPWGPDEQYV. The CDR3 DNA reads TGTGCCAGCAGCAAAGCCCCTTGGGGGCCTGACGAGCAGTACGTC.

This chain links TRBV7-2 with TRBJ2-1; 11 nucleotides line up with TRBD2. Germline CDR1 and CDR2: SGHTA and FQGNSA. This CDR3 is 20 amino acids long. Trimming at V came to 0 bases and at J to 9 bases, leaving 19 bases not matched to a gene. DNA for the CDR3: TGTGCCAGCAGCTTAGCTAGGCCTAGCGGGGGGAAACCGACTTGGGGTGAGCAGTTCTTC. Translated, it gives CASSLARPSGGKPTWGEQFF.

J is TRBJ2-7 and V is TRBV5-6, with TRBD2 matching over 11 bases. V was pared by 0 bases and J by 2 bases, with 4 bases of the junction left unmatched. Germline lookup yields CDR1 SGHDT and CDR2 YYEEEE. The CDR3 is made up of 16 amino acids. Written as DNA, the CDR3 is TGTGCCAGCAGCTTGGCCTTGGGACTAGCGGCCTACGAGCAGTACGTC. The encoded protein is CASSLALGLAAYEQYV.

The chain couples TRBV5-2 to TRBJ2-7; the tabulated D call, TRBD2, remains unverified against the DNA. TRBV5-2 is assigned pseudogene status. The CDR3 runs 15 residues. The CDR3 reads CASSLGGEGSYEQYV. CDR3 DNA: TGTGCCAGCAGCTTAGGCGGGGAGGGCTCCTACGAGCAGTACGTC.

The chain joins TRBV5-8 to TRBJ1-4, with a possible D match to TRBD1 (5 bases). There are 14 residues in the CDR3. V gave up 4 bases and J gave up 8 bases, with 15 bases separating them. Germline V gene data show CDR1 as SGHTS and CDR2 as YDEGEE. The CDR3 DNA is TGTGCCAGCAGCCCGGGGCCACTAACGGAAAAACTGTTTTTT. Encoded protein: CASSPGPLTEKLFF. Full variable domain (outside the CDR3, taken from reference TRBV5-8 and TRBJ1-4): EAGVTQSPTHLIKTRGQQATLRCSPISGHTSVYWYQQALGLGLQFLLWYDEGEERNRGNFPPRFSGRQFPNYSSELNVNALELEDSALYLCASSPGPLTEKLFFGSGTQLSVL.

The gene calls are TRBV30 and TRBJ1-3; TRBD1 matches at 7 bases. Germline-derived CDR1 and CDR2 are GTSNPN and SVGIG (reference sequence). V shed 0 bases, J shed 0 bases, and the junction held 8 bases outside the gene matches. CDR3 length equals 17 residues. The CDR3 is CAWSVQGSSTSGNTIYF. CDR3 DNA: TGTGCCTGGAGTGTACAGGGGTCTTCTACCTCTGGAAACACCATATATTTT.

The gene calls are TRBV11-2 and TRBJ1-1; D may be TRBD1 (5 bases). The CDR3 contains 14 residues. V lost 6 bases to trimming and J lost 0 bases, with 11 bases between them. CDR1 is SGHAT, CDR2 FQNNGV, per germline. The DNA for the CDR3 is TGTGCCAGCAGGCTGGACACCGTGAACACTGAAGCTTTCTTT. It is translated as CASRLDTVNTEAFF. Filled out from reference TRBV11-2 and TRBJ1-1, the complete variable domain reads EAGVAQSPRYKIIEKRQSVAFWCNPISGHATLYWYQQILGQGPKLLIQFQNNGVVDDSQLPKDRFSAERLKGVDSTLKIQPAKLEDSAVYLCASRLDTVNTEAFFGQGTRLTVV.

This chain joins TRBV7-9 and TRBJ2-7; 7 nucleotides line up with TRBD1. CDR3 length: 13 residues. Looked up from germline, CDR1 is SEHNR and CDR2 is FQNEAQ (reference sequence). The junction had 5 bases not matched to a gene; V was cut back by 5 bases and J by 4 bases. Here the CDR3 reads CASSTSDRYEQYF. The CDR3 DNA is TGTGCCAGCAGCACATCGGACAGGTACGAGCAGTACTTC.

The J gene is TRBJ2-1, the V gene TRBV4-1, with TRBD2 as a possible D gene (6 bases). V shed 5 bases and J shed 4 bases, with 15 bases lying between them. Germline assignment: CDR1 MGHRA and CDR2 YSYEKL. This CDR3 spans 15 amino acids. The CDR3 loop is CASSARAGHYNEQFF. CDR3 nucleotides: TGCGCCAGCAGCGCGAGGGCGGGGCATTACAATGAGCAGTTCTTC.

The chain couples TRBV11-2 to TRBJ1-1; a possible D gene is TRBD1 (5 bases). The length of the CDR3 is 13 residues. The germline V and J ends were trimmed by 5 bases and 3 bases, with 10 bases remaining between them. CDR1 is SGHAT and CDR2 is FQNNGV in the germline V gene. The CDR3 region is CASSPGVDTEAFF. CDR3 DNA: TGTGCCAGCAGCCCGGGGGTAGACACTGAAGCTTTCTTT.